The 18 T cell receptor beta chains below all came from one sample that was sequenced in a study of pediatric ulcerative colitis. The assay was immunoSEQ multiplex PCR, and TCRdb's table has in-frame clones only and misses some. Counted here are approximately 32,000 clones, almost 85% occurring once; the ten biggest clones make up 3.5% to 4.5%. The sequencing input was blood. The receptors derive from a boy aged 10-17 years with severe ulcerative colitis.

This clone is a singleton in its sample. V gene TRBV2 combines with J gene TRBJ1-2, with 8 nucleotides matching TRBD1. The germline CDR1 and CDR2 sequences are SNHLY and FYNNEI. This CDR3 is built from 13 residues. V lost 5 bases to trimming and J lost 8 bases; unmatched junction nucleotides: 7. CDR3 sequence reads: CASSLQGVGGYTF. The CDR3 coding sequence is TGTGCCAGCAGTCTACAGGGGGTTGGGGGCTACACCTTC.

The genes are TRBV4-1 and TRBJ2-3; 12 bases align to TRBD2. The germline gives CDR1 MGHRA, CDR2 YSYEKL. The J segment lost 6 bases and the V segment lost 4 bases, leaving 5 bases of the junction unmatched. The CDR3 has 15 residues. CDR3 sequence: CASSPLAGGEDTQYF. For the CDR3, the DNA is TGCGCCAGCAGCCCACTAGCGGGGGGCGAGGATACGCAGTATTTT.

The rearrangement joins TRBV5-1 to TRBJ2-7; D uncertain. The CDR3 is made up of 13 amino acids. V lost 4 bases and J 0 bases, leaving 8 bases between the germline ends. In germline, CDR1 is SGHRS, CDR2 YFSETQ. Written as DNA, the CDR3 is TGCGCCAGCAGCATAGGGAACTCCTACGAGCAGTACTTC. It is translated as CASSIGNSYEQYF.

The chain links TRBV27 to TRBJ2-1; 7 nucleotides line up with TRBD1. CDR3 length: 15 amino acids. V shed 3 bases and J 1 base; nucleotides not matched to a gene: 3. CDR1 and CDR2 (germline): MNHEY, SMNVEV (reference sequence). CDR3 protein: CASSLTGFSYNEQFF. CDR3 DNA: TGTGCCAGCAGTTTGACAGGGTTTTCCTACAATGAGCAGTTCTTC.

The chain carries TRBV30 and TRBJ1-5; D is undetermined. V shed 2 bases and J shed 7 bases, with 15 bases lying between them. CDR1 GTSNPN and CDR2 SVGIG come from the germline V gene (reference sequence). This CDR3 comprises 14 residues. CDR3 DNA sequence: TGTGCCTGGAGTCCCCCCGTTTCGGGACAGCCCCAGCATTTT. Amino acid sequence: CAWSPPVSGQPQHF.

This clone was found a few times. The V and J genes are TRBV7-3 and TRBJ1-1; possibly TRBD1 for D (6 bases). V lost 0 bases and J lost 1, with 12 bases in between. CDR1 and CDR2 from the germline V gene are SGHTA and FQGTGA. The CDR3 runs 16 residues. The CDR3 sequence is CASSLTGQGTNTEAFF. Here the CDR3 DNA reads TGTGCCAGCAGCTTAACGGGGCAGGGGACGAACACTGAAGCTTTCTTT.

This clone was detected only once. The gene calls are TRBV9 and TRBJ1-4; 10 bases agree with TRBD1. This CDR3 has 18 residues. Germline V gives CDR1 SGDLS, CDR2 YYNGEE. Germline trimming cut 4 bases from V and 3 bases from J; bases unmatched to any gene: 12. The CDR3 nucleotides read TGTGCCAGCAGCTTGACGGACAGGGGGACGTCCCCTAATGAAAAACTGTTTTTT. Residues: CASSLTDRGTSPNEKLFF.

The rearrangement links TRBV9 to TRBJ2-2, with 10 bases lining up with TRBD1. CDR1 and CDR2 (germline): SGDLS, YYNGEE. The V and J ends lost 2 bases and 0 bases, in that order; junction bases with no gene match: 4. The CDR3 totals 17 residues. The CDR3 is CASSVRQGAANTGELFF. As DNA, the CDR3 is TGTGCCAGCAGCGTCCGACAGGGGGCGGCGAACACCGGGGAGCTGTTTTTT.

V and J are TRBV18 and TRBJ1-4; no clear D gene. V shed 5 bases and J shed 4 bases, with 8 bases lying between them. In germline, CDR1 is KGHSH, CDR2 LQKENI. The CDR3 has 13 amino acids. The CDR3 is CASSSQVNEKLFF. Written as DNA, the CDR3 is TGTGCCAGCTCATCTCAGGTTAATGAAAAACTGTTTTTT. The entire variable domain, with the rest obtained from reference TRBV18 and TRBJ1-4, is as follows: NAGVMQNPRHLVRRRGQEARLRCSPMKGHSHVYWYRQLPEEGLKFMVYLQKENIIDESGMPKERFSAEFPKEGPSILRIQQVVRGDSAAYFCASSSQVNEKLFFGSGTQLSVL.

V usage is TRBV29-1 and J usage is TRBJ2-1, with 12 bases matching TRBD2. CDR3 length equals 14 residues. The V gene's germline CDR1 is SQVTM and CDR2 ANQGSEA. V trimming: 7 bases; J trimming: 4 bases; junction bases outside the gene matches: 5. The CDR3 DNA reads TGCAGCGGCCGGACTAGCGGGAATTACAATGAGCAGTTCTTC. The encoded protein is CSGRTSGNYNEQFF.

The V call is TRBV28, the J call TRBJ2-3, with TRBD1 identical over 7 bases. Germline CDR1 is MDHEN and CDR2 is SYDVKM. V shed 5 bases, J shed 1 base, and the junction held 6 bases outside the gene matches. The CDR3 sequence is 15 residues long. CDR3 sequence reads: CASSPSDRRTDTQYF. DNA of the CDR3: TGTGCCAGCAGTCCCTCGGACAGGCGCACAGATACGCAGTATTTT.

The chain has TRBV9 and TRBJ1-1, with D maybe TRBD1 (6 bases). Germline V gene sequence: CDR1 SGDLS, CDR2 YYNGEE. The CDR3 length is 12 residues. V was trimmed by 4 bases and J by 12 bases, leaving 16 bases between them. The CDR3 sequence: CASSQFGGASFF. DNA of the CDR3: TGTGCCAGCAGCCAATTCGGGGGGGCATCTTTCTTT. Complete variable domain (other parts from reference TRBV9 and TRBJ1-1): DSGVTQTPKHLITATGQRVTLRCSPRSGDLSVYWYQQSLDQGLQFLIQYYNGEERAKGNILERFSAQQFPDLHSELNLSSLELGDSALYFCASSQFGGASFFGQGTRLTVV.

This chain connects TRBV7-3 to TRBJ2-3; D perhaps matches TRBD2 (6 bases). The CDR3 is 15 amino acids. The V gene's germline CDR1 is SGHTA and CDR2 FQGTGA. V was shortened by 1 base and J by 5 bases, with 13 bases between the two germline ends. The DNA of the CDR3 is TGTGCCAGCAGCTTAATCGGGGGTGTCGGAGATACGCAGTATTTT. Protein: CASSLIGGVGDTQYF.

This clone was found a few times. This chain joins TRBV9 and TRBJ1-3; a weak D match, TRBD1 (5 bases). V was shortened by 4 bases and J by 4 bases, with 15 bases between the two germline ends. This CDR3 is built from 15 residues. Germline values: CDR1 SGDLS, CDR2 YYNGEE. The CDR3 sequence: CASSTNVGVGNTIYF. The CDR3 nucleotides are TGTGCCAGCAGCACTAACGTAGGGGTGGGAAACACCATATATTTT.

The chain is built from TRBV2 and TRBJ1-2, with 7 nucleotides matching TRBD1. V lost 4 bases and J lost 7; bases outside the gene matches: 6. Germline lookup yields CDR1 SNHLY and CDR2 FYNNEI. This CDR3 is 13 amino acids long. In DNA, the CDR3 is TGTGCCAGCAGTGTCCAGGGGGGAAGTGGCTACACCTTC. Protein product: CASSVQGGSGYTF.

The chain couples TRBV2 to TRBJ1-6; 10 bases align to TRBD1. The CDR3 contains 17 residues. The germline V gene encodes CDR1 SNHLY and CDR2 FYNNEI. With V trimmed by 1 base and J by 6 bases, 6 bases remained unmatched. CDR3 DNA sequence: TGTGCCAGCAGTGAAGGGGGGACAGGGGTCCTTAATTCACCCCTCCACTTT. It encodes CASSEGGTGVLNSPLHF.

The V gene is TRBV6-5, the J gene TRBJ1-2, with 9 bases matching TRBD1. The germline gives CDR1 MNHEY, CDR2 SVGAGI. The V and J ends lost 5 bases and 6 bases, in that order; junction bases with no gene match: 4. This CDR3 has 13 amino acids. The CDR3 nucleotides are TGTGCCAGCAGTCCGGGACAGGGAAATGGCTACACCTTC. Translation gives CASSPGQGNGYTF.

This chain uses TRBV9 with TRBJ2-7; the D call may be TRBD1 or TRBD2 (5 bases each). Trimming shortened V by 0 bases and J by 5 bases, and 12 bases separated the two germline ends. In germline, CDR1 is SGDLS, CDR2 YYNGEE. The CDR3 covers 14 residues. The CDR3 sequence: CASSVGPSGHEQYF. The CDR3 nucleotides are TGTGCCAGCAGCGTAGGCCCGTCGGGGCACGAGCAGTACTTC.